This record concerns one T cell receptor beta chain sequence. Investigators isolated RNA and reverse transcribed it into cDNA to act as the sequencing template. Data came from immunoSEQ multiplex PCR; TCRdb stores just in-frame clones and leaves some out. The repertoire includes 180,000 or so clones, roughly 64% of them detected once, and more than 5.5% sits in the top ten. Trimming took 0 bases from V and 0 from J, leaving 6 bases between them. This CDR3 is 15 amino acids long. Per the germline V gene, CDR1 is SGDLS and CDR2 is YYNGEE. The sample belongs to a study of CD8+ T cells in alopecia areata. The treatment: oral pan-JAK inhibitor, 5-10 mg twice daily. Peripheral blood and lesional scalp punch biopsies were taken from alopecia areata patients.

The V and J genes are TRBV9 and TRBJ2-2; D might be TRBD2 (5 bases). This TCR came from a human donor with alopecia areata. The specimen comprised CD4+ T cells sorted from blood, sampled at week 24, from a patient treated with tofacitinib. CDR3 sequence reads: CASSVVGANTGELFF. The CDR3 nucleotides read TGTGCCAGCAGCGTAGTCGGGGCGAACACCGGGGAGCTGTTTTTT. Filled out from reference TRBV9 and TRBJ2-2, the complete variable domain reads DSGVTQTPKHLITATGQRVTLRCSPRSGDLSVYWYQQSLDQGLQFLIQYYNGEERAKGNILERFSAQQFPDLHSELNLSSLELGDSALYFCASSVVGANTGELFFGEGSRLTVL.